This T cell receptor (beta chain) was captured in a study of CD4+ T cells in melanoma (dated by TCRdb to between 2021 and 2023). Turning to the overall study: The study examined neoantigen-specific CD4+ T cells in human melanoma.

Library method: the immunoSEQ multiplex PCR assay. TCRdb obtained this table from immuneACCESS and retained in-frame rearrangements with V and J assigned. These tables miss some clones; where compared with another copy, unresolved V genes account for less than half of the shortfall, and the remainder is unexplained. Present in this sample are roughly 150,000 clones, 80% to 95% of which were seen just once. More than 1.5% of the sample goes to the ten largest clones. What the study reported, not specific to this receptor: Neoantigen-specific CD4+ T cells were reported to be correlated with the function of CD8+ T cells, macrophages and B cells. According to the report, neoantigen-specific CD4+ T cells in melanoma displayed diverse differentiation states.

About this clone: Its target antigen remains unknown. Base qualities are missing; no much larger clone stands one base away.

Donors were patients with melanoma. V and J are truncated by 1 base and 6 bases respectively, leaving an intervening sequence of 14 bases. Including cysteine and phenylalanine, the CDR3 has 15 amino acids. The entry retains the CDR3 DNA only, 45 bases that are in frame from base 1. CDR1 and CDR2, looked up from the germline V gene (reference sequence), are SGHNT and YYREEE. The V and J genes are TRBV5-4 and TRBJ2-1; the D region is possibly TRBD1 or TRBD2, each matching across 5 bases. The source of this sequence is a human donor with melanoma. The DNA sequence follows: TGTGCCAGCAGCTTGCCGGGGACCGAGGGCAATGAGCAGTTCTTC. This is translated as CASSLPGTEGNEQFF.